Below, one T cell receptor (beta chain) is given with its context. The sample is drawn from a study of blood T cell repertoires in COVID-19. Across the study: Sources were T cells, B-cell-depleted T cells, or PBMCs; the material itself was cDNA or gDNA.

Original processing notes: Scientists estimated how many nucleated cells there were by amplifying reference gene primers. Assay: immunoSEQ multiplex PCR; the TCRdb copy retains only in-frame clones and omits some. V and J calls and clone size are given by that table; D and trimming were obtained from the DNA. This table holds some 90,000 clones, about nine tenths found once. Germline V gene data show CDR1 as SGHRS and CDR2 as YFSETQ. This CDR3 is built from 17 residues. V shed 0 bases and J 1 base; nucleotides not matched to a gene: 6. The genes are TRBV5-1 and TRBJ2-5; 10 bases map to TRBD2. The source material was peripheral blood. This TCR was sampled from a man aged 50 to 59 with acute or convalescent COVID-19. The chain's CDR3 is CASSLAVASGGQETQYF. CDR3 DNA: TGCGCCAGCAGCTTGGCCGTGGCTAGCGGGGGCCAAGAGACCCAGTACTTC.